One sample yielded the 15 T cell receptor beta chains listed below, sequenced in a study of beta chain features in type 1 diabetes. Expressed TCRB transcripts were sequenced because the isolated RNA had all been reverse transcribed beforehand. Profiled with immunoSEQ multiplex PCR; TCRdb holds only in-frame clones, not every one. The table records 600,000 to 650,000 clones, about a sixth of them present only once. Sequencing used naive CD4+ T cells from blood. The origin of the receptors is a man aged 18 to 30 in good health.

In its sample, this clone was seen once. The chain links TRBV28 to TRBJ1-1; D might be TRBD1 (5 bases). Germline CDR1 reads MDHEN; CDR2 reads SYDVKM. The V end was cut by 4 bases, the J end by 7 bases, with 10 bases between. This CDR3 is 12 amino acids long. The CDR3 loop reads CASSSGRSEAFF. The CDR3 DNA follows: TGTGCCAGCAGTTCGGGACGGAGTGAAGCTTTCTTT.

The chain combines TRBV7-2 with TRBJ2-5; tentative D call: TRBD2 (6 bases). V lost 0 bases and J lost 7, with 15 bases in between. The CDR3 extends over 15 amino acids. From germline, CDR1 is SGHTA and CDR2 FQGNSA. CDR3 amino acids: CASSLASQRAGTQYF. The CDR3 region has the DNA TGTGCCAGCAGCTTAGCGTCACAGCGGGCAGGGACCCAGTACTTC.

This clone was observed a handful of times. The rearrangement joins TRBV27 to TRBJ2-5, with 9 bases matching TRBD2. Trimming removed 2 bases from V and 2 bases from J; junction bases left unmatched: 3. The CDR3 extends over 15 amino acids. From germline, CDR1 is MNHEY and CDR2 SMNVEV (reference sequence). The CDR3 nucleotides read TGTGCCAGCAGTTTACGGCTAGCGGGACAAGAGACCCAGTACTTC. Translated, it gives CASSLRLAGQETQYF.

The chain links TRBV9 to TRBJ1-3; D gene uncertain. The ends were cut back, 4 bases at V and 1 base at J, with 6 bases in the middle. The CDR3 loop spans 13 amino acids. CDR1 is SGDLS, CDR2 YYNGEE, per germline. The CDR3 loop reads CASSTLSGNTIYF. Written as DNA, the CDR3 is TGTGCCAGCAGCACGCTTTCTGGAAACACCATATATTTT.

The chain combines TRBV7-2 with TRBJ2-7; D ambiguous. The V gene's germline CDR1 is SGHTA and CDR2 FQGNSA. V lost 3 bases and J 1 base, leaving 13 bases between the germline ends. CDR3 length: 15 amino acids. DNA of the CDR3: TGTGCCAGCAGCTTCATTTCGATCAGTTCCTACGAGCAGTACTTC. Its protein is CASSFISISSYEQYF.

This clone turned up a few times. The genes are TRBV6-5 and TRBJ2-7, with D possibly called TRBD1 or TRBD2 (6 bases each). Trimming removed 6 bases at V and 5 bases at J, with 11 bases between. The CDR3 totals 12 residues. Germline CDR1 is MNHEY and CDR2 is SVGAGI. Written as DNA, the CDR3 is TGTGCCAGCAGCCAAGGGGGGAACGAGCAGTACTTC. Its protein is CASSQGGNEQYF.

This clone came up a few times. The V gene is TRBV4-3, the J gene TRBJ2-4, with D perhaps being TRBD1 or TRBD2 (6 bases each). Germline CDR1 is LGHNA and CDR2 is YSLEER. The V end lost 1 base, the J end lost 1 base, and 17 bases lay between the germline ends. The CDR3 extends over 18 amino acids. CDR3 amino acids: CASSQGLGGRRAKNIQYF. Here the CDR3 DNA reads TGCGCCAGCAGCCAAGGATTAGGGGGGCGTCGGGCCAAAAACATTCAGTACTTC.

CDR3 nucleotides: TGCGCCAGCAGCTCTAGCGGCGCTTACACAGATACGCAGTATTTT. Protein product: CASSSSGAYTDTQYF. The chain has TRBV5-1 and TRBJ2-3, with 7 nucleotides matching TRBD2. Germline trimming cut 3 bases from V and 2 bases from J; bases unmatched to any gene: 6. Looked up from germline, CDR1 is SGHRS and CDR2 is YFSETQ. This CDR3 is built from 15 residues. The whole variable domain, remainder taken from reference TRBV5-1 and TRBJ2-3, is KAGVTQTPRYLIKTRGQQVTLSCSPISGHRSVSWYQQTPGQGLQFLFEYFSETQRNKGNFPGRFSGRQFSNSRSEMNVSTLELGDSALYLCASSSSGAYTDTQYFGPGTRLTVL.

The V call is TRBV28, the J call TRBJ2-5; D not resolved. V was shortened by 2 bases and J by 7 bases, with 8 bases between the two germline ends. From germline, CDR1 is MDHEN and CDR2 SYDVKM. The CDR3 has 12 amino acids. The CDR3 DNA sequence: TGTGCCAGCAGTTTACCAGGTGGGACCCAGTACTTC. This codes for CASSLPGGTQYF.

The chain carries TRBV7-2 and TRBJ2-7; the D gene is possibly TRBD1 (6 bases). This CDR3 region has 17 residues. The germline gives CDR1 SGHTA, CDR2 FQGNSA. Trimming took off 5 bases at V and 2 bases at J, with 22 bases between the two ends. DNA of the CDR3: TGTGCCAGCAGCCCTAGGGAATCCGGGACACGAGCCTACGAGCAGTACTTC. Translation: CASSPRESGTRAYEQYF.

The sample holds a few counts of this clone. The V and J genes are TRBV27 and TRBJ2-7; D might be TRBD1 or TRBD2, each matching 5 bases. Trimming cost V 7 bases and J 3 bases, with 22 bases left between them. Germline V gene data show CDR1 as MNHEY and CDR2 as SMNVEV (reference sequence). The CDR3 runs to 16 residues. The CDR3 DNA reads TGTGCCAGCAAAGGACGTCGGGGACGGTCTATCTACGAGCAGTACTTC. This gives the protein CASKGRRGRSIYEQYF.

V is TRBV19 and J is TRBJ2-7; D may match TRBD1 or TRBD2 (6 bases each). The V end was cut by 4 bases, the J end by 0 bases, with 16 bases between. Germline V CDR1 and CDR2: LNHDA, SQIVND (reference sequence). The CDR3 length is 16 residues. DNA for the CDR3: TGTGCCAGTAGTAGTCCGGGGGCCTCGAGCTCCTACGAGCAGTACTTC. Protein product: CASSSPGASSSYEQYF.

In regard to this clone: This sample includes further DNA sequences coding for the same CDR3. This sequence joins TRBV28 and TRBJ2-5; no firm D call. The CDR3 totals 10 residues. Trimming took 2 bases from V and 5 from J, leaving 0 bases between them. Germline CDR1 reads MDHEN; CDR2 reads SYDVKM. The CDR3 region is CASSLETQYF. As DNA, the CDR3 is TGTGCCAGCAGTTTAGAGACCCAGTACTTC.

This clone was recorded a few times. This rearrangement joins TRBV5-4 to TRBJ2-1; D unresolved. This CDR3 is built from 16 residues. Germline values: CDR1 SGHNT, CDR2 YYREEE (reference sequence). Between the trimmed V and J ends, which lost 0 bases and 1 base, there was a span of 11 bases. CDR3 in DNA: TGTGCCAGCAGCTTGGATCGTCGGACGTCCTACAATGAGCAGTTCTTC. Translating it yields CASSLDRRTSYNEQFF.

This clone was picked up a small number of times. The chain combines TRBV4-1 with TRBJ2-7; 7 positions agree with TRBD1. Per the germline V gene, CDR1 is MGHRA and CDR2 is YSYEKL. The CDR3 length is 15 residues. Losses at the gene ends were 1 base for V and 0 bases for J; bases not matched to a gene: 3. CDR3 bases: TGCGCCAGCAGCCAAGGGGGACAGTCCTCCTACGAGCAGTACTTC. It codes for CASSQGGQSSYEQYF.